Below are 29 T cell receptor beta chains sequenced from a single sample in a study of graft-versus-host responses after intestinal transplantation. Their antigen targets remain unknown. This table comes from immunoSEQ multiplex PCR, and its TCRdb copy is limited to in-frame clones, with some not included. The sample holds approximately 85,000 clones, roughly 93% seen once. The specimen was unstimulated CD8+ T cells sorted from spleen or lymph node cells, collected before transplant. The receptor set was obtained from a human donor who was the organ donor for an intestinal transplant.

This chain links TRBV10-3 with TRBJ1-2; a possible D gene is TRBD1 (6 bases). Germline assignment: CDR1 ENHRY and CDR2 SYGVKD. CDR3 length: 16 amino acids. With 6 bases removed from V and 0 bases from J, the gap between germline ends came to 17 bases. CDR3 sequence reads: CAIRRPGQISNYGYTF. The CDR3 bases are TGTGCCATCAGGCGCCCCGGACAGATCTCTAACTATGGCTACACCTTC.

Worth noting for this clone: Mismatch with germline at one junction end may stem from a read error. The chain is built from TRBV6-1 and TRBJ2-7, with TRBD1 as a possible D gene (5 bases). The CDR3 spans 17 residues. CDR1 and CDR2 (germline): MNHNS, SASEGT. As DNA, the CDR3 is TGTGCCAGCAGAGAAGGATCTCGGACATCGAGCTCCTACGAGCAGTACTTC. Translation gives CASREGSRTSSSYEQYF.

The chain uses TRBV13 and TRBJ2-1; TRBD1 aligns across 7 bases. The CDR3 is 16 amino acids. Germline V gene data show CDR1 as PRHDT and CDR2 as FYEKMQ (reference sequence). J was trimmed by 3 bases and V by 5 bases; bases with no gene match: 10. The CDR3 nucleotides read TGTGCCAGCAGCCCACGGACAGGAGATTACTACAATGAGCAGTTCTTC. Protein: CASSPRTGDYYNEQFF.

The chain combines TRBV28 with TRBJ1-5; D ambiguous. CDR1 is MDHEN and CDR2 is SYDVKM in the germline V gene. V lost 4 bases and J lost 2, with 12 bases in between. The CDR3 has 15 amino acids. DNA for the CDR3: TGTGCCAGCAGTTCCCCTCCCGAGGGCAATCAGCCCCAGCATTTT. Its protein product is CASSSPPEGNQPQHF.

The chain combines TRBV9 with TRBJ2-5, with no clear D. V was trimmed by 6 bases and J by 4 bases, leaving 13 bases between them. CDR1 is SGDLS and CDR2 is YYNGEE in the germline V gene. This CDR3 contains 13 residues. CDR3 loop: CASNQDSTETQYF. CDR3 sequence (DNA): TGTGCCAGCAATCAAGACTCCACAGAGACCCAGTACTTC.

The CDR3 spells CASSLWGDNQPQHF. The CDR3 region has the DNA TGTGCCAGCAGTTTATGGGGGGACAATCAGCCCCAGCATTTT. This chain uses TRBV27 with TRBJ1-5; maybe TRBD1 (5 bases). Germline V lookup: CDR1 MNHEY, CDR2 SMNVEV (reference sequence). This CDR3 has 14 residues. Trimming pared 1 base from V and 3 bases from J, leaving 7 bases between.

The chain uses TRBV23-1 and TRBJ2-5, with no clear D. TRBV23-1 is an ORF for which the function is uncertain. V was cut by 0 bases and J by 5 bases, with 16 bases left in between. The CDR3 extends over 16 amino acids. The CDR3 is CASSQSRSGPKETQYF. CDR3 coding DNA: TGCGCCAGCAGTCAATCGCGGTCGGGTCCGAAGGAGACCCAGTACTTC.

This clone appeared a single time. The rearrangement links TRBV5-1 to TRBJ2-1; TRBD2 matches at 9 bases. Germline V gene data show CDR1 as SGHRS and CDR2 as YFSETQ. J gave up 1 base and V 0 bases, and 2 bases lay outside the gene matches. The CDR3 extends over 16 amino acids. DNA of the CDR3: TGCGCCAGCAGCTTGGTGCTAGCGGGGTCCTACAATGAGCAGTTCTTC. Protein product: CASSLVLAGSYNEQFF.

The chain employs TRBV28 and TRBJ2-3; D uncertain. This CDR3 comprises 12 residues. V lost 7 bases to trimming and J lost 6 bases, with 11 bases between them. CDR1 is MDHEN and CDR2 is SYDVKM in the germline V gene. CDR3 sequence (DNA): TGTGCCAGCACCTATCCGCCGGATACGCAGTATTTT. Translating it yields CASTYPPDTQYF.

The rearrangement links TRBV11-2 to TRBJ1-2; 10 nucleotides align to TRBD1. CDR1 is SGHAT, CDR2 FQNNGV, per germline. The V segment lost 0 bases and the J segment 4 bases; nucleotides outside the gene matches: 2. This CDR3 region has 15 residues. The CDR3 bases are TGTGCCAGCAGCTTAGAAGGGACAGGGGTCTATGGCTACACCTTC. Translation gives CASSLEGTGVYGYTF.

V is TRBV9 and J is TRBJ2-3; 11 bases align to TRBD2. CDR3 length: 17 amino acids. The V gene end was trimmed by 0 bases and the J gene end by 1 base; junction bases not matched to a gene: 4. CDR1 is SGDLS, CDR2 YYNGEE, per germline. CDR3: CASSVGVSGGGTDTQYF. The CDR3 DNA reads TGTGCCAGCAGCGTAGGGGTTAGCGGGGGGGGCACAGATACGCAGTATTTT.

This clone was seen a single time. This chain uses TRBV13 with TRBJ2-3, with TRBD2 identical over 14 bases. J gave up 5 bases and V 5 bases, and 3 bases lay outside the gene matches. This CDR3 region has 15 residues. Looked up from germline, CDR1 is PRHDT and CDR2 is FYEKMQ (reference sequence). The CDR3 bases are TGTGCCAGCAGCCCGGGACTAGCGGGAGTAGATACGCAGTATTTT. Encoded protein: CASSPGLAGVDTQYF.

The table lists this clone with a count of one. The genes are TRBV13 and TRBJ2-3; possible D gene TRBD1, 7 bases. The CDR3 is made up of 15 amino acids. In germline, CDR1 is PRHDT, CDR2 FYEKMQ (reference sequence). V was trimmed by 1 base and J by 3 bases, leaving 11 bases between them. The CDR3, as DNA: TGTGCCAGCAGCTTAGCCCCAGGGGGGACAGATACGCAGTATTTT. Its translation: CASSLAPGGTDTQYF. Together with reference TRBV13 and TRBJ2-3, the CDR3 gives the full variable domain: AAGVIQSPRHLIKEKRETATLKCYPIPRHDTVYWYQQGPGQDPQFLISFYEKMQSDKGSIPDRFSAQQFSDYHSELNMSSLELGDSALYFCASSLAPGGTDTQYFGPGTRLTVL.

The chain employs TRBV7-9 and TRBJ2-1; TRBD1 aligns across 8 bases. V lost 10 bases and J lost 2; bases outside the gene matches: 10. Germline V gene lookup returns CDR1 SEHNR and CDR2 FQNEAQ (reference sequence). CDR3 length: 15 amino acids. CDR3 coding DNA: TGTGCCACCTCTGAGAGGACAGGGCCCTACAATGAGCAGTTCTTC. Residues: CATSERTGPYNEQFF.

The rearrangement joins TRBV12-5 to TRBJ2-2, with TRBD1 identical over 8 bases. Germline V CDR1 and CDR2: LGHNT, FRNRAP. Trimming at V came to 2 bases and at J to 7 bases, leaving 6 bases not matched to a gene. This CDR3 contains 15 residues. The CDR3 region has the DNA TGTGCTAGTGGTTTGAGGCAGGGGGCGGGCGGGGAGCTGTTTTTT. It yields the protein CASGLRQGAGGELFF.

This chain connects TRBV19 to TRBJ1-1; TRBD1 is a possible D gene (6 bases). Germline lookup yields CDR1 LNHDA and CDR2 SQIVND (reference sequence). Trimming left V 3 bases short and J 4 bases short, with 12 bases between. The CDR3 runs to 14 residues. The CDR3 DNA reads TGTGCCAGTAGTATGGGGGCGGCCGTCACTGAAGCTTTCTTT. This codes for CASSMGAAVTEAFF.

This chain's CDR3 is CASSPSSGAAYYNEQFF. CDR3 DNA: TGTGCCAGCAGTCCCAGTTCGGGAGCGGCCTATTACAATGAGCAGTTCTTC. The chain recombines TRBV27 with TRBJ2-1; D may be TRBD2 (6 bases). Trimming removed 5 bases at V and 4 bases at J, with 21 bases between. Per the germline V gene, CDR1 is MNHEY and CDR2 is SMNVEV (reference sequence). This CDR3 is 17 amino acids long.

The V call is TRBV5-1, the J call TRBJ2-7; 11 bases are a match to TRBD2. The V and J ends lost 0 bases and 4 bases, in that order; junction bases with no gene match: 6. Germline V CDR1 and CDR2: SGHRS, YFSETQ. CDR3 length: 16 amino acids. CDR3: CASSLGLAGTDYEQYF. In DNA form, the CDR3 reads TGCGCCAGCAGCTTGGGACTAGCGGGAACCGATTACGAGCAGTACTTC. The full variable domain, rest sourced from reference TRBV5-1 and TRBJ2-7, is KAGVTQTPRYLIKTRGQQVTLSCSPISGHRSVSWYQQTPGQGLQFLFEYFSETQRNKGNFPGRFSGRQFSNSRSEMNVSTLELGDSALYLCASSLGLAGTDYEQYFGPGTRLTVT.

In its sample, this clone was seen a few times. V is TRBV4-1 and J is TRBJ1-6, with 10 nucleotides matching TRBD1. The CDR3 runs 15 residues. Germline values: CDR1 MGHRA, CDR2 YSYEKL. The junction had 4 bases not matched to a gene; V was cut back by 4 bases and J by 7 bases. The CDR3 region is CASSRGQGLNSPLHF. DNA for the CDR3: TGCGCCAGCAGCCGGGGACAGGGGCTAAATTCACCCCTCCACTTT.

The chain recombines TRBV14 with TRBJ2-7; 9 bases line up with TRBD2. The germline V gene encodes CDR1 SGHDN and CDR2 FVKESK. This CDR3 comprises 15 residues. V lost 5 bases, J lost 3 bases, and 8 bases stayed unmatched. The CDR3 nucleotides read TGTGCCAGCAGCTTCCGACTAGCGGTGTACTACGAGCAGTACTTC. It codes for CASSFRLAVYYEQYF.

This sequence joins TRBV14 and TRBJ1-2, with D possibly TRBD1 on 6 matching bases. CDR1 and CDR2 from the germline V gene are SGHDN and FVKESK. There are 15 residues in the CDR3. The ends were cut back, 1 base at V and 8 bases at J, with 17 bases in the middle. CDR3: CASSQVGSTGRGYTF. CDR3 nucleotide sequence: TGTGCCAGCAGCCAAGTGGGCTCGACAGGTCGAGGCTACACCTTC.

This clone was seen only a few times. The J gene is TRBJ2-7, the V gene TRBV28; 11 bases align to TRBD2. The CDR3 is 14 amino acids. CDR1 is MDHEN and CDR2 is SYDVKM in the germline V gene. The V gene end was trimmed by 5 bases and the J gene end by 3 bases; junction bases not matched to a gene: 3. Here the CDR3 DNA reads TGTGCCAGCAGTATCCTAGCGGGAGGCTACGAGCAGTACTTC. It codes for CASSILAGGYEQYF.

This sequence joins TRBV30 and TRBJ1-2; 7 bases are a match to TRBD1. Losses at the gene ends were 3 bases for V and 5 bases for J; bases not matched to a gene: 12. The CDR3 loop spans 15 amino acids. From germline, CDR1 is GTSNPN and CDR2 SVGIG (reference sequence). The CDR3 sequence: CAWSLVHQGGYGYTF. DNA of the CDR3: TGTGCCTGGAGCCTAGTTCATCAGGGGGGTTATGGCTACACCTTC.

V usage is TRBV14 and J usage is TRBJ1-5; 8 nucleotides agree with TRBD1. The V segment lost 6 bases and the J segment 5 bases; nucleotides outside the gene matches: 3. The CDR3 covers 13 residues. CDR1 is SGHDN and CDR2 is FVKESK in the germline V gene. DNA of the CDR3: TGTGCCAGCAGGGACAGGGATTATCAGCCCCAGCATTTT. Its protein is CASRDRDYQPQHF.

This clone was counted a few times. The rearrangement links TRBV6-4 to TRBJ2-3; 8 bases fit TRBD2. Germline CDR1 reads MRHNA; CDR2 reads SNTAGT. This CDR3 spans 14 amino acids. J was trimmed by 1 base and V by 5 bases; bases with no gene match: 2. The CDR3 region has the DNA TGTGCCAGCAGTTTACTAGCGGGCACAGATACGCAGTATTTT. Amino acid sequence: CASSLLAGTDTQYF.

This sequence joins TRBV5-1 and TRBJ2-1; 9 bases align to TRBD1. This CDR3 is built from 16 residues. V dropped 2 bases and J dropped 7; count of bases not matched to a gene: 10. CDR1 SGHRS and CDR2 YFSETQ come from the germline V gene. The CDR3 sequence is CASSFRTGTGLNEQFF. CDR3 DNA sequence: TGCGCCAGCAGCTTTCGCACCGGGACAGGGCTAAATGAGCAGTTCTTC. Combining the CDR3 with reference TRBV5-1 and TRBJ2-1 gives the whole variable domain KAGVTQTPRYLIKTRGQQVTLSCSPISGHRSVSWYQQTPGQGLQFLFEYFSETQRNKGNFPGRFSGRQFSNSRSEMNVSTLELGDSALYLCASSFRTGTGLNEQFFGPGTRLTVL.

This rearrangement joins TRBV28 to TRBJ2-2; 10 bases agree with TRBD1. There are 14 residues in the CDR3. Trimming at V came to 8 bases and at J to 5 bases, leaving 5 bases not matched to a gene. Germline V CDR1 and CDR2: MDHEN, SYDVKM. The CDR3: CASATGGGTGELFF. CDR3 DNA sequence: TGTGCCAGCGCGACAGGGGGCGGGACCGGGGAGCTGTTTTTT.

The chain links TRBV14 to TRBJ2-7, with D perhaps TRBD2 (5 bases). CDR3 length equals 15 residues. Germline-derived CDR1 and CDR2 are SGHDN and FVKESK. Deletions cut 0 bases from V and 3 bases from J, with 12 bases between. Here the CDR3 DNA reads TGTGCCAGCAGCCAAGATGAGGGAATGGACTACGAGCAGTACTTC. Encoded protein: CASSQDEGMDYEQYF.

This clone is a singleton in its sample. V and J are TRBV4-1 and TRBJ2-1; 10 nucleotides line up with TRBD2. After removal of 1 base from V and 7 bases from J, the junction contained 7 bases not matched to a gene. This CDR3 region has 16 residues. Germline V CDR1 and CDR2: MGHRA, YSYEKL. As DNA, the CDR3 is TGCGCCAGCAGCCAAGCAAGCGGGGGGGGACTAAATGAGCAGTTCTTC. It translates to CASSQASGGGLNEQFF.